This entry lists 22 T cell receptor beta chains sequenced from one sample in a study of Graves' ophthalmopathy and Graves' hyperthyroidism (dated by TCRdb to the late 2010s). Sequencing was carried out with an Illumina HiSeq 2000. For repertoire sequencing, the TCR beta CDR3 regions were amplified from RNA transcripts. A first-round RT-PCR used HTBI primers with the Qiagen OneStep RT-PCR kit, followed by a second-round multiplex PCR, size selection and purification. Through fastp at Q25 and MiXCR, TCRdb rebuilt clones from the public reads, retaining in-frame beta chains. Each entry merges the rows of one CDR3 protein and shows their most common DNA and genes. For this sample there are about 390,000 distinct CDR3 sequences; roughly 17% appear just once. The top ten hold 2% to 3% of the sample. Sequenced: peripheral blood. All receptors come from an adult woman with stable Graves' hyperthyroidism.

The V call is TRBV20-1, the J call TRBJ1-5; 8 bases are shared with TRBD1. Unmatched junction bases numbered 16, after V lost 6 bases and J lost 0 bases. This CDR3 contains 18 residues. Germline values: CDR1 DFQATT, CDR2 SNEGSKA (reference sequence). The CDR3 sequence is CSASSIFGQGDSNQPQHF. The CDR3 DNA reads TGCAGTGCAAGTTCTATATTCGGACAGGGAGATAGCAATCAGCCCCAGCATTTT.

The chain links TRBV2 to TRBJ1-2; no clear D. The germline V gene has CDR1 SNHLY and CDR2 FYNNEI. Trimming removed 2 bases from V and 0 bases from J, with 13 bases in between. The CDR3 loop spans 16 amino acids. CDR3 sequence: CASSERRSGTNYGYTF. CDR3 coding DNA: TGTGCCAGCAGTGAAAGGCGGTCGGGCACTAACTATGGCTACACCTTC.

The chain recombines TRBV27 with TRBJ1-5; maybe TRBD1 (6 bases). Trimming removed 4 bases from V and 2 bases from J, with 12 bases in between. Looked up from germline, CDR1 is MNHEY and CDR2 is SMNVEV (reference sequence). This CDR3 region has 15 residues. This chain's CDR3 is CASSSGGLGNQPQHF. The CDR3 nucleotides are TGTGCCAGCAGTTCGGGGGGGCTCGGCAATCAGCCCCAGCATTTT.

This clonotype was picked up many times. The CDR3 loop reads CASSTGLGVHYEQYF. The CDR3 DNA reads TGTGCCAGCAGTACGGGACTAGGGGTCCACTACGAGCAGTACTTC. The gene calls are TRBV28 and TRBJ2-7; 8 bases map to TRBD2. Unmatched junction bases numbered 9, after V lost 5 bases and J lost 3 bases. Germline V gene sequence: CDR1 MDHEN, CDR2 SYDVKM. The length of the CDR3 is 15 residues.

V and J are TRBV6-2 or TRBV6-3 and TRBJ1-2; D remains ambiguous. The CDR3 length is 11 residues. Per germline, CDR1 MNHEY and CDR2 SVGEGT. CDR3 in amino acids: CSTSPGSGYTF. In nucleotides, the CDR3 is TGTTCCACCTCCCCGGGGAGCGGCTACACCTTC.

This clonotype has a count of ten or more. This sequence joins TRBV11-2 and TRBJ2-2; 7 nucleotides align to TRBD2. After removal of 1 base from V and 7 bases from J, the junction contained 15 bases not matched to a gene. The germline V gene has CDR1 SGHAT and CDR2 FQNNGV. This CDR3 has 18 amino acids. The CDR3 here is CASSLGPPGLMIGGELFF. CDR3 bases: TGTGCCAGCAGCTTAGGACCCCCGGGACTAATGATCGGCGGGGAGCTGTTTTTT.

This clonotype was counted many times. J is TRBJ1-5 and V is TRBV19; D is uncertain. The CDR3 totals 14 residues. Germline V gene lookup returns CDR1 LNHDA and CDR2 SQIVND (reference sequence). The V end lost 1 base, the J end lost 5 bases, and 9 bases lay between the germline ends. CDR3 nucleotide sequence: TGTGCCAGTAGTATAGGAGGGTATCATCAGCCCCAGCATTTT. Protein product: CASSIGGYHQPQHF.

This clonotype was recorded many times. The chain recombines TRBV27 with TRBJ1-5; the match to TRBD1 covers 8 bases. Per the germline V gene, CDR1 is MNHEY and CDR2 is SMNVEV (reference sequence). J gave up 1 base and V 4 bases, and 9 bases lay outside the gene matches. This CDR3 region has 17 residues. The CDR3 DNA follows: TGTGCCAGCAGTTCGAACCCTACAGGGGGAAGCAATCAGCCCCAGCATTTT. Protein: CASSSNPTGGSNQPQHF.

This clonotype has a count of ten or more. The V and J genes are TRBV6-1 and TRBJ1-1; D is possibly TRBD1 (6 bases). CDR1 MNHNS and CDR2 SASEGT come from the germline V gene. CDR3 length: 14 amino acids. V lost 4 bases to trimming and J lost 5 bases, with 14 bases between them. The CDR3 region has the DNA TGTGCCAGCAGTGCTGGGGGGAGGGGGACTGAAGCTTTCTTT. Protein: CASSAGGRGTEAFF.

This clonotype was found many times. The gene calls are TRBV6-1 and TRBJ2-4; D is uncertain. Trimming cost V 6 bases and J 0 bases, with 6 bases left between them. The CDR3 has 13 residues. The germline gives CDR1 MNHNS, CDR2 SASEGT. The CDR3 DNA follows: TGTGCCAGCAGAGATCTAGCCAAAAACATTCAGTACTTC. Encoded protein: CASRDLAKNIQYF.

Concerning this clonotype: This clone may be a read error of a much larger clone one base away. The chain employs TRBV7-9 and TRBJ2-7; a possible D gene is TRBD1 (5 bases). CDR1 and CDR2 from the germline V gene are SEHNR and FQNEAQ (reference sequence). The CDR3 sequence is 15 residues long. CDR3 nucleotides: TGTGCCAGCTGCTTTACGGACATGGGGCCCTACGAGCAGTACTTC. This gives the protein CASCFTDMGPYEQYF.

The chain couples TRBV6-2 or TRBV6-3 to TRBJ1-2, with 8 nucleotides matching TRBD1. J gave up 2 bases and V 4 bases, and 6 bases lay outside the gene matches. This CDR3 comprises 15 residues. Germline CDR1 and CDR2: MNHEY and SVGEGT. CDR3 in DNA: TGTGCCAGCAGTTCTTTTCGGACAGGGAACTATGGCTACACCTTC. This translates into CASSSFRTGNYGYTF.

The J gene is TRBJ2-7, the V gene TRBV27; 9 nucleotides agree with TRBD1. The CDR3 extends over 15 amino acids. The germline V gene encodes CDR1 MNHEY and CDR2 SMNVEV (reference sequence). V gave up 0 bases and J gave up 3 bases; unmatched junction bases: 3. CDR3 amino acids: CASSLSGTGIYEQYF. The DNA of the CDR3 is TGTGCCAGCAGTTTATCTGGGACAGGGATCTACGAGCAGTACTTC.

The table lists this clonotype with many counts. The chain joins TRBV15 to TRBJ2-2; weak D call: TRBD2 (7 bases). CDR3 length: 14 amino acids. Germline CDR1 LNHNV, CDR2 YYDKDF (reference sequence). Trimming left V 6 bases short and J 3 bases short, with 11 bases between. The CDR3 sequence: CATRGGPYTGELFF. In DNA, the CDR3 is TGTGCCACCAGGGGGGGGCCCTACACCGGGGAGCTGTTTTTT.

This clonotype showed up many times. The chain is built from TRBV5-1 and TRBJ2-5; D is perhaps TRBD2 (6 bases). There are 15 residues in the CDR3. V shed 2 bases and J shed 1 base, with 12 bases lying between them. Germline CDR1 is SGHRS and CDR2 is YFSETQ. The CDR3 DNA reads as TGCGCCAGCAGCTTAATCACCGGGGGCCAAGAGACCCAGTACTTC. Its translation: CASSLITGGQETQYF. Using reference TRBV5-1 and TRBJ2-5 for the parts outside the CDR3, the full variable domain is KAGVTQTPRYLIKTRGQQVTLSCSPISGHRSVSWYQQTPGQGLQFLFEYFSETQRNKGNFPGRFSGRQFSNSRSEMNVSTLELGDSALYLCASSLITGGQETQYFGPGTRLLVL.

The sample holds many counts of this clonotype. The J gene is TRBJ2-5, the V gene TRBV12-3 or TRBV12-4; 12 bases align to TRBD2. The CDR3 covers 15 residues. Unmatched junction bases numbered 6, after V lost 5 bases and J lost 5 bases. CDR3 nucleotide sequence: TGTGCCAGCAGTCGACTAGCGGGAGACAGGGAGACCCAGTACTTC. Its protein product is CASSRLAGDRETQYF.

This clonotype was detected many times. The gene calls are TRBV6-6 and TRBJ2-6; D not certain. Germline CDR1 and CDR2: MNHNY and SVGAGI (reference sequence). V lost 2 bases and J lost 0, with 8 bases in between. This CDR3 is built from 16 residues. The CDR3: CASSYAGFSGANVLTF. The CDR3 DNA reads TGTGCCAGCAGTTACGCAGGCTTCTCTGGGGCCAACGTCCTGACTTTC.

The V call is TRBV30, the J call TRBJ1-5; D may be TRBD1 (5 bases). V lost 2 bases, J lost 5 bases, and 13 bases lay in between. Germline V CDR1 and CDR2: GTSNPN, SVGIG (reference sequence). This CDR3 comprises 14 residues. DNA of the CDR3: TGTGCCTGGAGTATGGGGGGGGGATATCAGCCCCAGCATTTT. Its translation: CAWSMGGGYQPQHF.

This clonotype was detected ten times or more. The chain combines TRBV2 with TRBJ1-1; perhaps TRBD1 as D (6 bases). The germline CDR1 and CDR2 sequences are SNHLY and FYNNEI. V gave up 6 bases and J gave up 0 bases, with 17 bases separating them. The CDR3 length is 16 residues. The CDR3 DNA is TGTGCCAGCAGATTTGGATACAGGGATATGAACACTGAAGCTTTCTTT. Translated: CASRFGYRDMNTEAFF.

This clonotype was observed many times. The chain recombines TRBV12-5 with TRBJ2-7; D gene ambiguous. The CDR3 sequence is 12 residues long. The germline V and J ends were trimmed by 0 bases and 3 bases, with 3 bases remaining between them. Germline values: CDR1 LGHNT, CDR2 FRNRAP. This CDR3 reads CASGLVNYEQYF. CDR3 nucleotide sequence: TGTGCTAGTGGTTTGGTAAACTACGAGCAGTACTTC. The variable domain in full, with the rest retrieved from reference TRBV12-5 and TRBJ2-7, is DARVTQTPRHKVTEMGQEVTMRCQPILGHNTVFWYRQTMMQGLELLAYFRNRAPLDDSGMPKDRFSAEMPDATLATLKIQPSEPRDSAVYFCASGLVNYEQYFGPGTRLTVT.

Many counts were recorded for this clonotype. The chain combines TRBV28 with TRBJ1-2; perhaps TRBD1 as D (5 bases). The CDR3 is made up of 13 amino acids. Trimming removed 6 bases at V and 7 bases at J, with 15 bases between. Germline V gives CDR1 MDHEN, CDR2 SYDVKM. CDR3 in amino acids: CASRRDGVGGYTF. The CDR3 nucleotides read TGTGCCAGCAGGAGGGACGGGGTCGGTGGCTACACCTTC.

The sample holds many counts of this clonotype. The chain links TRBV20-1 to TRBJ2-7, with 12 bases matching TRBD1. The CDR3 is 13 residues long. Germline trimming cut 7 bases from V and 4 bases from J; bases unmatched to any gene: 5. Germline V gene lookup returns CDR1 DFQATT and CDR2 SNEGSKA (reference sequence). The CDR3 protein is CSGGTGGKYEQYF. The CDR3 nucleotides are TGCAGTGGCGGGACAGGGGGCAAGTACGAGCAGTACTTC.